This TCR beta chain derives from a study of blood T cell repertoires in COVID-19. TCRdb's table, derived via immunoSEQ multiplex PCR, lists solely in-frame clones and lacks some. This table has tens of thousands of clones, 88% appearing once. CDR1 and CDR2 from the germline V gene are MNHNS and SASEGT. The CDR3 length is 13 residues. V gave up 2 bases and J gave up 8 bases; unmatched junction bases: 3. The chain employs TRBV6-1 and TRBJ2-3; 8 nucleotides match TRBD2. The clonotype originates from a human donor in a cohort sampled during active COVID-19. The sample consisted of peripheral blood. CDR3 sequence reads: CASSETGLGTQYF. In nucleotides, the CDR3 is TGTGCCAGCAGTGAAACGGGACTAGGTACGCAGTATTTT.